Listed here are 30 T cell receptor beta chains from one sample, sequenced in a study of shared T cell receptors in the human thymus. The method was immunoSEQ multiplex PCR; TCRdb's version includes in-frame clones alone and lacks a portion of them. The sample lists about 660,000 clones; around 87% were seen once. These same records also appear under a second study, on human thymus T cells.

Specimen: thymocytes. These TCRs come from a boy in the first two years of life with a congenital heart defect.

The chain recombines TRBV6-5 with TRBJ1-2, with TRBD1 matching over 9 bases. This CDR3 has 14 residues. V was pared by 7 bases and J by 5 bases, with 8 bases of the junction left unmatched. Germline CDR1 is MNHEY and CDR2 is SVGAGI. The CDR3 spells CASTRDRDGYGYTF. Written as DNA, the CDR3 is TGTGCCAGCACCCGGGACAGGGACGGGTATGGCTACACCTTC.

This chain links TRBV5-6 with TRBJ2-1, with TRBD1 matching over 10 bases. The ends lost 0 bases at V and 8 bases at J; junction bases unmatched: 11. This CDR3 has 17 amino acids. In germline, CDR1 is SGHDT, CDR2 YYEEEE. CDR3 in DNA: TGTGCCAGCAGCTTGGAAGGAGACAGGGGGCCGGTTGATGAGCAGTTCTTC. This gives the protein CASSLEGDRGPVDEQFF. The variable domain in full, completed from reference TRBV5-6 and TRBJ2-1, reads DAGVTQSPTHLIKTRGQQVTLRCSPKSGHDTVSWYQQALGQGPQFIFQYYEEEERQRGNFPDRFSGHQFPNYSSELNVNALLLGDSALYLCASSLEGDRGPVDEQFFGPGTRLTVL.

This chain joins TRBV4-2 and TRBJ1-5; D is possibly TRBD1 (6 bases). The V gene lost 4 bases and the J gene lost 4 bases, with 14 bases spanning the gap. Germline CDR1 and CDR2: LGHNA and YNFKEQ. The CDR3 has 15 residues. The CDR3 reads CASSPRGRGNQPQHF. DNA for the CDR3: TGTGCCAGCAGCCCTAGGGGCAGGGGAAATCAGCCCCAGCATTTT.

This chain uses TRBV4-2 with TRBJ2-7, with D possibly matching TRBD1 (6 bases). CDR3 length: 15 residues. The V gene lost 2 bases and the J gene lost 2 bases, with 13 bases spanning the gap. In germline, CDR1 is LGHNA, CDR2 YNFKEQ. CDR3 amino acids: CASSQWVGAPYEQYF. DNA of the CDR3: TGTGCCAGCAGCCAATGGGTGGGGGCCCCCTACGAGCAGTACTTC.

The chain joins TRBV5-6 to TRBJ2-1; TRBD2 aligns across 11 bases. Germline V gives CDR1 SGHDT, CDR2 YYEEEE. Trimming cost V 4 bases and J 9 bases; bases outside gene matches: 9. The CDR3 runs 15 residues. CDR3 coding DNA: TGTGCCAGCAGCACCTTAGCGGGAGGGCCCACTGAGCAGTTCTTC. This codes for CASSTLAGGPTEQFF.

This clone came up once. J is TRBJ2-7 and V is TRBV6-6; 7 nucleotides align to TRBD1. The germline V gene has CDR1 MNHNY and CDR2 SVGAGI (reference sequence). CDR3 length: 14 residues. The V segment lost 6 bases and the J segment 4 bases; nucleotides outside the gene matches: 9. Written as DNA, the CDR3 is TGTGCCAGCAGACGACAGGGCGTAGAATACGAGCAGTACTTC. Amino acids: CASRRQGVEYEQYF.

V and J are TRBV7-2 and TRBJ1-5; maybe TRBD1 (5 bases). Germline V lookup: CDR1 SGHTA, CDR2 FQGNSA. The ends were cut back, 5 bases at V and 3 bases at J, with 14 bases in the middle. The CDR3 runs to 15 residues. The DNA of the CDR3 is TGTGCCAGCAGCCACGGCAGGGCTTCCAATCAGCCCCAGCATTTT. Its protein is CASSHGRASNQPQHF.

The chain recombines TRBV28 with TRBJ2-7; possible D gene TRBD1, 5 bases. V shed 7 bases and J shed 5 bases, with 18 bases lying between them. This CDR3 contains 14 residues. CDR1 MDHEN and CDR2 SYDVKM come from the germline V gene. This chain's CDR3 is CASTFTGPSDEQYF. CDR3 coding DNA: TGTGCCAGCACTTTTACAGGCCCTTCCGACGAGCAGTACTTC.

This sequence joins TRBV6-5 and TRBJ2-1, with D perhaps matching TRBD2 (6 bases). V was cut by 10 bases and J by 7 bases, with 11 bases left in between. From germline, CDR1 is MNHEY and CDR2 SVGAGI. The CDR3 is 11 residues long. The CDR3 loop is CATRGGNEQFF. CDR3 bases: TGTGCCACGCGGGGAGGAAATGAGCAGTTCTTC.

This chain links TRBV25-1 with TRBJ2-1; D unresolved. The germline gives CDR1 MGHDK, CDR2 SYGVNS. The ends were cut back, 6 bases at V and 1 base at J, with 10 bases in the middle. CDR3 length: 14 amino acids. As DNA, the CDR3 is TGTGCCAGCAGCCCCCAGGTTTCCTACAATGAGCAGTTCTTC. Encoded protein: CASSPQVSYNEQFF. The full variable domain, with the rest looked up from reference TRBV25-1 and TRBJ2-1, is EADIYQTPRYLVIGTGKKITLECSQTMGHDKMYWYQQDPGMELHLIHYSYGVNSTEKGDLSSESTVSRIRTEHFPLTLESARPSHTSQYLCASSPQVSYNEQFFGPGTRLTVL.

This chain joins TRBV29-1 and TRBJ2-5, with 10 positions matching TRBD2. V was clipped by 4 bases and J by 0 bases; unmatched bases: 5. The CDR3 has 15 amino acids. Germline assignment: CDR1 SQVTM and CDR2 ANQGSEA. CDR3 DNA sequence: TGCAGCGTTGGGGGGGGACTAGCGCACCAAGAGACCCAGTACTTC. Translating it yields CSVGGGLAHQETQYF.

In DNA, the CDR3 is TGCAGTGCTAGAGGACTAGCCGAGCAGTACTTC. This translates into CSARGLAEQYF. The chain uses TRBV20-1 and TRBJ2-7, with 7 bases that match TRBD2. CDR1 and CDR2 from the germline V gene are DFQATT and SNEGSKA (reference sequence). V lost 1 base to trimming and J lost 6 bases; unmatched junction nucleotides: 0. There are 11 residues in the CDR3.

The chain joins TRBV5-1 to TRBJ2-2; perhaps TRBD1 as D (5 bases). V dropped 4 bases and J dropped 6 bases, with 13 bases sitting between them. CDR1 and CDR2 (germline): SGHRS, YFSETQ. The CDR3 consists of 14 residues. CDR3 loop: CASSGAPGSGELFF. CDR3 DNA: TGCGCCAGCAGCGGGGCCCCAGGGTCCGGGGAGCTGTTTTTT.

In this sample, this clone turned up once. The CDR3 DNA follows: TGTGCCAGCAGTTACCAGAATGAAGCTTTCTTT. Translated, it gives CASSYQNEAFF. This sequence joins TRBV6-5 and TRBJ1-1; no clear D gene. V dropped 2 bases and J dropped 7 bases, with 5 bases sitting between them. Looked up from germline, CDR1 is MNHEY and CDR2 is SVGAGI. The CDR3 sequence is 11 residues long.

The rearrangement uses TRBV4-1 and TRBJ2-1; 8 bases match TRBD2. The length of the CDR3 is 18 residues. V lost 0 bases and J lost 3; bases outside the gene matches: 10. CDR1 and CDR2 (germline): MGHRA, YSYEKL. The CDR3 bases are TGCGCCAGCAGCCAAGATCGGGGGGGCGGGACCCGCTACAATGAGCAGTTCTTC. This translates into CASSQDRGGGTRYNEQFF.

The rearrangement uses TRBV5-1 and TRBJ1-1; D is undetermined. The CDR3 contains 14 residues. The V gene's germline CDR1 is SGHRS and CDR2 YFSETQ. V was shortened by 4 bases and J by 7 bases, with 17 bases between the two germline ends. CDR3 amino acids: CASSTHVGRFEAFF. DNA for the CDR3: TGCGCCAGCAGCACGCATGTTGGCAGATTTGAAGCTTTCTTT.

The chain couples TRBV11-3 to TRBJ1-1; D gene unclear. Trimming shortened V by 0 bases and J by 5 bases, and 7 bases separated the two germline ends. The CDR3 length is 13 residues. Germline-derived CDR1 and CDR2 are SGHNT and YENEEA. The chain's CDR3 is CASSLDLVTEAFF. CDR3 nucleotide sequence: TGTGCCAGCAGCTTAGACCTAGTGACTGAAGCTTTCTTT.

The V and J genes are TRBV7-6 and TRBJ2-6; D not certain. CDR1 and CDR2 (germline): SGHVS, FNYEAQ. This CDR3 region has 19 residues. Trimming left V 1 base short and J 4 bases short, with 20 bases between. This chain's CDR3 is CASSLGYPSTYPGANVLTF. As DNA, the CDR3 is TGTGCCAGCAGCTTAGGCTATCCCTCAACTTATCCGGGGGCCAACGTCCTGACTTTC.

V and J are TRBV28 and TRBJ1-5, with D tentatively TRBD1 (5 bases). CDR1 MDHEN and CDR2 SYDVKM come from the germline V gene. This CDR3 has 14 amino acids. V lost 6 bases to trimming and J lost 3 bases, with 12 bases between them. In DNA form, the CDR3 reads TGTGCCAGCAGCCCGACAGCCACCAATCAGCCCCAGCATTTT. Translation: CASSPTATNQPQHF.

The CDR3 nucleotides are TGTGCCAGCAGAGGGACAGGGTGGGACGAGCAGTACTTC. Residues: CASRGTGWDEQYF. This sequence joins TRBV2 and TRBJ2-7; 9 nucleotides line up with TRBD1. The germline V gene has CDR1 SNHLY and CDR2 FYNNEI. Losses at the gene ends were 6 bases for V and 5 bases for J; bases not matched to a gene: 5. The length of the CDR3 is 13 residues.

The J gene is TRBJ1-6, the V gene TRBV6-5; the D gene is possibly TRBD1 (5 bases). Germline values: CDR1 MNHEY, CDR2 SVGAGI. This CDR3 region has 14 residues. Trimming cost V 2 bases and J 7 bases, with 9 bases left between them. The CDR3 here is CASSYRQPNSPLHF. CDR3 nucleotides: TGTGCCAGCAGTTACCGACAGCCGAATTCACCCCTCCACTTT.

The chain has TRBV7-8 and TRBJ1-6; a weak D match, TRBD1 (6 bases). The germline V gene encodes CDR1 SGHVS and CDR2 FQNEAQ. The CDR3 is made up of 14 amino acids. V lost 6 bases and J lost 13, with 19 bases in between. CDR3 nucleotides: TGTGCCAGCAGTTCGACAGGACCTCCTCCTCCCCTCCACTTT. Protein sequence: CASSSTGPPPPLHF.

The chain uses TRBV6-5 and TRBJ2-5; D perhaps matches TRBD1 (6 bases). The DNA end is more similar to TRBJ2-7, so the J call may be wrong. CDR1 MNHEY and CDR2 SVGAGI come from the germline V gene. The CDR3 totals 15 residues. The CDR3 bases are TGTGCCAGCAGTTACTCACAGGGACACTTAAACGAGCAGTACTTC. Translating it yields CASSYSQGHLNEQYF.

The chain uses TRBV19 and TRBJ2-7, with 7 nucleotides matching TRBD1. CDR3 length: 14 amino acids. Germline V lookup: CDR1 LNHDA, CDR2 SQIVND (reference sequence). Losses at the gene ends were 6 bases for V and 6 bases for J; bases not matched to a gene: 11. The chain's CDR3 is CASRRGRGSFEQYF. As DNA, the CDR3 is TGTGCCAGTAGGAGGGGCAGGGGGTCGTTCGAGCAGTACTTC.

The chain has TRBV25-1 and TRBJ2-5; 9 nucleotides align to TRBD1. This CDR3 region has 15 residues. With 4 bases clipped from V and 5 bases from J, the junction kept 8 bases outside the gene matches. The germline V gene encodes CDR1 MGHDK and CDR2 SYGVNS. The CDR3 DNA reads TGTGCCAGCAGTGGGGCAAGGGACAGGGCGGAGACCCAGTACTTC. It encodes CASSGARDRAETQYF.

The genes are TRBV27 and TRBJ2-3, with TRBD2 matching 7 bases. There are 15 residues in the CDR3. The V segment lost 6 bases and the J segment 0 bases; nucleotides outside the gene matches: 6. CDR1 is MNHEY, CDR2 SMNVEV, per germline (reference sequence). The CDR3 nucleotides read TGTGCCAGCAGGGGGGGGAGTCCAAGCACAGATACGCAGTATTTT. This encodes CASRGGSPSTDTQYF.

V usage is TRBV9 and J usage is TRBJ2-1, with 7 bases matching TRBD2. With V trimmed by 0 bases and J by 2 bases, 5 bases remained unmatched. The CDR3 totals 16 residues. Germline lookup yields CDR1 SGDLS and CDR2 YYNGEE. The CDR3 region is CASSVVSGSAYNEQFF. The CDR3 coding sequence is TGTGCCAGCAGCGTAGTTAGCGGGTCAGCCTACAATGAGCAGTTCTTC.

The DNA for the CDR3 is TGTGCCAGCAGTGAGGACAGGGGGCGGGTCTACGAGCAGTACTTC. Its protein is CASSEDRGRVYEQYF. The chain couples TRBV6-1 to TRBJ2-7, with 11 bases that match TRBD1. CDR1 and CDR2 (germline): MNHNS, SASEGT. V was pared by 3 bases and J by 3 bases, with 4 bases of the junction left unmatched. The CDR3 loop spans 15 amino acids.

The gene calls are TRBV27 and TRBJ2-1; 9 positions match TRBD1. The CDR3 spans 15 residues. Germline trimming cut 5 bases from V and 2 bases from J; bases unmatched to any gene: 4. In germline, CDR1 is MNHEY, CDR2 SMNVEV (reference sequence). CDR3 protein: CASSARDRAYNEQFF. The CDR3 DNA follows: TGTGCCAGCAGTGCTCGGGACAGGGCCTACAATGAGCAGTTCTTC.

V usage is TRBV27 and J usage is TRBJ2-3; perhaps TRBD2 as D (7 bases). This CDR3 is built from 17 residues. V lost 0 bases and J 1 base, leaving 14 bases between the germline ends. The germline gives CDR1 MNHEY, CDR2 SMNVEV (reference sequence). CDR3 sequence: CASSLSQGGKGTDTQYF. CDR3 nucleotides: TGTGCCAGCAGTTTATCACAGGGAGGGAAAGGCACAGATACGCAGTATTTT.